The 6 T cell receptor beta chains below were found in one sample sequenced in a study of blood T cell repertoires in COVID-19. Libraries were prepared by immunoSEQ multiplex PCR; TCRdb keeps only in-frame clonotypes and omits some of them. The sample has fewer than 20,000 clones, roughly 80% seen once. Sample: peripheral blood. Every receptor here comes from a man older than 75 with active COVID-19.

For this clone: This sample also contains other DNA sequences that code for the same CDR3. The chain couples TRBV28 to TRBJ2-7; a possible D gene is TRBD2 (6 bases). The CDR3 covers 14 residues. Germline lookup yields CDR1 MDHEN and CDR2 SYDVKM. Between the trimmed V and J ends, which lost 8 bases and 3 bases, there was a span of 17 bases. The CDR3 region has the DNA TGTGCCAGCTTTTCGGGGCAGGGACTCTACGAGCAGTACTTC. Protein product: CASFSGQGLYEQYF.

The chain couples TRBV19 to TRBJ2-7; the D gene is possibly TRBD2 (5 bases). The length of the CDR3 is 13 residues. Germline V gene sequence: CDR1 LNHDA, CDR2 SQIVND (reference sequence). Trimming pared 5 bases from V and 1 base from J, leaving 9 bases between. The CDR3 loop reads CASSRAGSYEQYF. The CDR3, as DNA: TGTGCCAGTAGTCGGGCGGGTTCCTACGAGCAGTACTTC. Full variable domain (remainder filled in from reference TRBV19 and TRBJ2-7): DGGITQSPKYLFRKEGQNVTLSCEQNLNHDAMYWYRQDPGQGLRLIYYSQIVNDFQKGDIAEGYSVSREKKESFPLTVTSAQKNPTAFYLCASSRAGSYEQYFGPGTRLTVT.

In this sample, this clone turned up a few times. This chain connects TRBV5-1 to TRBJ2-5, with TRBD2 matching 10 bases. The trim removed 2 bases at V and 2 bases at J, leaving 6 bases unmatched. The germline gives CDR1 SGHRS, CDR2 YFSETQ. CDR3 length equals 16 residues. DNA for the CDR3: TGCGCCAGCAGCTTCTCGCTAGCGGGAGTACAAGAGACCCAGTACTTC. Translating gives CASSFSLAGVQETQYF. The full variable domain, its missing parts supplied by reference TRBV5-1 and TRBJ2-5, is KAGVTQTPRYLIKTRGQQVTLSCSPISGHRSVSWYQQTPGQGLQFLFEYFSETQRNKGNFPGRFSGRQFSNSRSEMNVSTLELGDSALYLCASSFSLAGVQETQYFGPGTRLLVL.

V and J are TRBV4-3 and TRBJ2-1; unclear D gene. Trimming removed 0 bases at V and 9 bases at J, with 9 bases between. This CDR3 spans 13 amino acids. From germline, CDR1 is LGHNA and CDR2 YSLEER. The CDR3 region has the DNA TGCGCCAGCAGCCAAGATTCTAAAATTGAGCAGTTCTTC. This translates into CASSQDSKIEQFF.

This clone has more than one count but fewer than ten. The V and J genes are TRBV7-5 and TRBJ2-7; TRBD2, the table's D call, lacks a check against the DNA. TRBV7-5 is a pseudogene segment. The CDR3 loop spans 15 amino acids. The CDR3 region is CVRSLGAGRTYEQYF. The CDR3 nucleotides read TGTGTCAGAAGCTTAGGGGCGGGGCGAACCTACGAGCAGTACTTC.

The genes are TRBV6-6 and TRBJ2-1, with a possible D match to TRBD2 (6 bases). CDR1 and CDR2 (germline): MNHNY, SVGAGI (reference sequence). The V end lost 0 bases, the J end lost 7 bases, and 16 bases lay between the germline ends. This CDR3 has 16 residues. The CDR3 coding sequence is TGTGCCAGCAGTTACTCGCCGGGAGAGGAGAGAAATGAGCAGTTCTTC. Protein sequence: CASSYSPGEERNEQFF.